The 27 T cell receptor beta chains below come from one sample, sequenced in a study of blood T cell repertoires in COVID-19. Profiled with immunoSEQ multiplex PCR; TCRdb holds only in-frame clones, not every one. This sample carries a few hundred thousand clones, roughly 90% of them seen once, and the ten largest clones take under 1.2%. The material sequenced was PBMCs or T cells enriched from blood (not recorded which). The receptors shown here come from a woman aged 25 to 39 who had been exposed to COVID-19.

The chain has TRBV24-1 and TRBJ2-1; D is perhaps TRBD2 (6 bases). Trimming took off 0 bases at V and 6 bases at J, with 11 bases between the two ends. Germline V gene data show CDR1 as KGHDR and CDR2 as SFDVKD. The CDR3 spans 15 residues. CDR3 bases: TGTGCCACCAGTGATTTGACGGGGGTAACCAATGAGCAGTTCTTC. Translating it yields CATSDLTGVTNEQFF.

This clone was seen once. This chain links TRBV6-5 with TRBJ2-1; TRBD1 matches 9 bases. The CDR3 has 15 amino acids. V lost 6 bases and J lost 6; bases outside the gene matches: 9. Germline lookup yields CDR1 MNHEY and CDR2 SVGAGI. The CDR3 DNA reads TGTGCCAGCAGGAACCGGGACAGGGTCGGCAATGAGCAGTTCTTC. This sequence encodes CASRNRDRVGNEQFF.

The rearrangement joins TRBV20-1 to TRBJ1-5; a weak D match, TRBD1 (6 bases). The CDR3 loop spans 15 amino acids. Trimming pared 3 bases from V and 0 bases from J, leaving 12 bases between. Germline loops: CDR1 DFQATT, CDR2 SNEGSKA (reference sequence). CDR3 nucleotide sequence: TGCAGTGCTAGTCACAGGGACTATAGCAATCAGCCCCAGCATTTT. This sequence encodes CSASHRDYSNQPQHF.

The gene calls are TRBV5-1 and TRBJ1-1; D unclear. This CDR3 contains 13 residues. Trimming cost V 4 bases and J 8 bases, with 15 bases left between them. Germline V lookup: CDR1 SGHRS, CDR2 YFSETQ. For the CDR3, the DNA is TGCGCCAGCAGCCTCTATTCCCCGAACGAAGCTTTCTTT. This gives the protein CASSLYSPNEAFF.

This clone has more than one count but fewer than ten. The genes are TRBV19 and TRBJ1-1; D is possibly TRBD1 (5 bases). The ends were cut back, 5 bases at V and 0 bases at J, with 10 bases in the middle. The CDR3 totals 14 residues. Germline V gene sequence: CDR1 LNHDA, CDR2 SQIVND (reference sequence). The CDR3 loop is CASSVDRVNTEAFF. CDR3 nucleotide sequence: TGTGCCAGTAGTGTCGACAGAGTGAACACTGAAGCTTTCTTT.

The V gene is TRBV15, the J gene TRBJ1-4; 8 nucleotides match TRBD1. Per the germline V gene, CDR1 is LNHNV and CDR2 is YYDKDF (reference sequence). The trim removed 3 bases at V and 4 bases at J, leaving 7 bases unmatched. There are 16 residues in the CDR3. The CDR3: CATSRVGTGLNEKLFF. CDR3 sequence (DNA): TGTGCCACCAGCAGGGTAGGGACAGGCCTTAATGAAAAACTGTTTTTT.

The chain couples TRBV27 to TRBJ2-1; TRBD1 agrees at 7 bases. The V segment lost 6 bases and the J segment 4 bases; nucleotides outside the gene matches: 9. The CDR3 has 15 residues. The germline CDR1 and CDR2 sequences are MNHEY and SMNVEV (reference sequence). The CDR3 loop is CASSPGTEVYNEQFF. CDR3 nucleotides: TGTGCCAGCAGCCCCGGGACAGAAGTATACAATGAGCAGTTCTTC.

J is TRBJ1-2 and V is TRBV6-1, with D maybe TRBD1 (6 bases). Per the germline V gene, CDR1 is MNHNS and CDR2 is SASEGT. V was cut by 2 bases and J by 7 bases, with 14 bases left in between. This CDR3 contains 14 residues. The CDR3 protein is CASSEREGRGGYTF. The CDR3 bases are TGTGCCAGCAGTGAACGGGAGGGCAGGGGTGGCTACACCTTC.

This sequence joins TRBV7-2 and TRBJ2-1, with 8 positions matching TRBD2. Germline V gene data show CDR1 as SGHTA and CDR2 as FQGNSA. V lost 3 bases and J lost 3; bases outside the gene matches: 7. This CDR3 comprises 16 residues. In DNA form, the CDR3 reads TGTGCCAGCAGCTTCCCTTTACTAGCGGACTACAATGAGCAGTTCTTC. The encoded protein is CASSFPLLADYNEQFF.

The chain couples TRBV15 to TRBJ2-1; 7 nucleotides align to TRBD2. This CDR3 has 19 residues. The V segment lost 0 bases and the J segment 4 bases; nucleotides outside the gene matches: 15. Germline assignment: CDR1 LNHNV and CDR2 YYDKDF (reference sequence). The CDR3 is CATSRDGDGSGLSYNEQFF. CDR3 DNA sequence: TGTGCCACCAGCAGAGATGGAGACGGTAGCGGGCTTTCTTACAATGAGCAGTTCTTC.

The rearrangement links TRBV2 to TRBJ2-1; 7 nucleotides agree with TRBD2. The length of the CDR3 is 15 residues. The germline CDR1 and CDR2 sequences are SNHLY and FYNNEI. Trimming at V came to 8 bases and at J to 5 bases, leaving 12 bases not matched to a gene. The CDR3 bases are TGTGCCAGCGGGAGGGAGCGGAGTTGGAACAATGAGCAGTTCTTC. It codes for CASGRERSWNNEQFF.

This chain uses TRBV7-9 with TRBJ2-7, with 9 bases aligning to TRBD2. Germline CDR1 and CDR2: SEHNR and FQNEAQ (reference sequence). The CDR3 length is 15 residues. The V and J ends lost 1 base and 6 bases, in that order; junction bases with no gene match: 7. For the CDR3, the DNA is TGTGCCAGCAGCTTAGTAGGCGGGAGGGCCTCCGAGCAGTACTTC. This sequence encodes CASSLVGGRASEQYF.

V and J are TRBV5-1 and TRBJ2-5; the D gene is possibly TRBD2 (6 bases). This CDR3 has 13 residues. The V and J ends lost 4 bases and 7 bases respectively, with 14 bases between them. CDR1 and CDR2 (germline): SGHRS, YFSETQ. The CDR3 reads CASSPELEGTQYF. DNA for the CDR3: TGCGCCAGCAGCCCCGAGCTGGAGGGGACCCAGTACTTC.

The chain uses TRBV11-3 and TRBJ2-3; TRBD2 agrees at 7 bases. The CDR3 length is 16 residues. V was pared by 5 bases and J by 0 bases, with 8 bases of the junction left unmatched. Germline lookup yields CDR1 SGHNT and CDR2 YENEEA. The CDR3 reads CASSLISGVSTDTQYF. Here the CDR3 DNA reads TGTGCCAGCAGCCTGATCAGCGGGGTTAGCACAGATACGCAGTATTTT.

The chain uses TRBV6-5 and TRBJ2-1, with TRBD1 identical over 8 bases. J lost 3 bases, V lost 5 bases, and 6 bases had no gene match. CDR1 and CDR2 from the germline V gene are MNHEY and SVGAGI. CDR3 length: 15 residues. The CDR3 loop reads CASSQRTGFYNEQFF. As DNA, the CDR3 is TGTGCCAGCAGTCAACGGACAGGGTTCTACAATGAGCAGTTCTTC.

J is TRBJ2-5 and V is TRBV5-6, with unresolved D. The V gene's germline CDR1 is SGHDT and CDR2 YYEEEE. V shed 0 bases and J shed 0 bases, with 9 bases lying between them. The CDR3 length is 15 residues. The CDR3 DNA sequence: TGTGCCAGCAGCTTGGTAGGTCTAGACCAAGAGACCCAGTACTTC. Its protein product is CASSLVGLDQETQYF.

The chain joins TRBV28 to TRBJ2-2, with 10 bases fitting TRBD2. The CDR3 loop spans 14 amino acids. The V and J ends lost 9 bases and 6 bases, in that order; junction bases with no gene match: 7. Germline V gene sequence: CDR1 MDHEN, CDR2 SYDVKM. The CDR3 coding sequence is TGTGCCAGTAAGCGGGAGGGCCACGCCGGGGAGCTGTTTTTT. Amino acids: CASKREGHAGELFF.

The gene calls are TRBV27 and TRBJ1-1, with D hard to call. The CDR3 has 14 residues. Germline V gene sequence: CDR1 MNHEY, CDR2 SMNVEV (reference sequence). Trimming shortened V by 1 base and J by 2 bases, and 8 bases separated the two germline ends. The CDR3 coding sequence is TGTGCCAGCAGTTTATACAGCCCCAACACTGAAGCTTTCTTT. Translating gives CASSLYSPNTEAFF.

The CDR3 sequence is CATSDLLDRGGADTQYF. The CDR3 DNA follows: TGTGCCACCAGTGATTTACTAGACAGGGGGGGAGCAGATACGCAGTATTTT. This chain connects TRBV24-1 to TRBJ2-3; 9 nucleotides agree with TRBD1. J was trimmed by 4 bases and V by 1 base; bases with no gene match: 8. CDR1 and CDR2 (germline): KGHDR, SFDVKD. This CDR3 has 17 amino acids.

The rearrangement uses TRBV11-3 and TRBJ2-7; D possibly corresponds to TRBD2 (5 bases). The germline CDR1 and CDR2 sequences are SGHNT and YENEEA. CDR3 length: 17 residues. V was clipped by 5 bases and J by 6 bases, with 26 bases between them. Here the CDR3 reads CASSQTTGSVTRGEQYF. The CDR3 DNA reads TGTGCCAGCAGCCAAACTACGGGGTCGGTTACCCGGGGCGAGCAGTACTTC.

The genes are TRBV2 and TRBJ2-1; TRBD2 is a possible D gene (5 bases). The V end was cut by 4 bases, the J end by 4 bases, with 8 bases between. Germline V gene lookup returns CDR1 SNHLY and CDR2 FYNNEI. The CDR3 sequence is 13 residues long. The CDR3 here is CASSGPGYNEQFF. CDR3 coding DNA: TGTGCCAGCAGTGGTCCGGGGTACAATGAGCAGTTCTTC. Full variable domain (outside the CDR3, taken from reference TRBV2 and TRBJ2-1): EPEVTQTPSHQVTQMGQEVILRCVPISNHLYFYWYRQILGQKVEFLVSFYNNEISEKSEIFDDQFSVERPDGSNFTLKIRSTKLEDSAMYFCASSGPGYNEQFFGPGTRLTVL.

This chain connects TRBV7-9 to TRBJ1-6; perhaps TRBD1 as D (6 bases). With 1 base removed from V and 3 bases from J, the gap between germline ends came to 10 bases. This CDR3 contains 16 residues. Germline values: CDR1 SEHNR, CDR2 FQNEAQ (reference sequence). Here the CDR3 reads CASSLDRAFYNSPLHF. CDR3 sequence (DNA): TGTGCCAGCAGCTTAGACAGGGCCTTCTATAATTCACCCCTCCACTTT.

The rearrangement uses TRBV7-8 and TRBJ2-1; D gene ambiguous. V was shortened by 5 bases and J by 0 bases, with 14 bases between the two germline ends. Per germline, CDR1 SGHVS and CDR2 FQNEAQ. This CDR3 spans 16 amino acids. CDR3 bases: TGTGCCAGCAGCGAAACAGCCATCAGCTCCTACAATGAGCAGTTCTTC. Its protein product is CASSETAISSYNEQFF.

The chain uses TRBV5-4 and TRBJ2-1, with 7 bases fitting TRBD2. V gave up 4 bases and J gave up 13 bases; unmatched junction bases: 5. This CDR3 is 11 amino acids long. Germline CDR1 and CDR2: SGHNT and YYREEE (reference sequence). CDR3 region: CASSGGGYQFF. For the CDR3, the DNA is TGTGCCAGCAGCGGGGGGGGGTACCAGTTCTTC.

This clone was picked up one time. This sequence joins TRBV28 and TRBJ2-7, with D tentatively TRBD2 (5 bases). The germline CDR1 and CDR2 sequences are MDHEN and SYDVKM. The CDR3 totals 15 residues. Deletions cut 6 bases from V and 0 bases from J, with 15 bases between. The CDR3 nucleotides are TGTGCCAGCAGACCCAGCGGAACCAACTCCTACGAGCAGTACTTC. Protein: CASRPSGTNSYEQYF. Based on the CDR3 plus reference TRBV28 and TRBJ2-7, the full variable domain is DVKVTQSSRYLVKRTGEKVFLECVQDMDHENMFWYRQDPGLGLRLIYFSYDVKMKEKGDIPEGYSVSREKKERFSLILESASTNQTSMYLCASRPSGTNSYEQYFGPGTRLTVT.

The V call is TRBV6-1, the J call TRBJ2-7; 11 bases are a match to TRBD2. The CDR3 spans 16 residues. The germline CDR1 and CDR2 sequences are MNHNS and SASEGT. J lost 8 bases, V lost 1 base, and 10 bases had no gene match. The CDR3 nucleotides read TGTGCCAGCAGTGAAGGACTAGCGGGATGGGGATGGAAGCAGTACTTC. Its translation is CASSEGLAGWGWKQYF.

The chain has TRBV19 and TRBJ1-2; D gene uncertain. There are 15 residues in the CDR3. V lost 1 base to trimming and J lost 3 bases, with 12 bases between them. Germline V lookup: CDR1 LNHDA, CDR2 SQIVND (reference sequence). CDR3 in DNA: TGTGCCAGTAGTATAGTCGCGGAGGTGGACTATGGCTACACCTTC. Translating gives CASSIVAEVDYGYTF.